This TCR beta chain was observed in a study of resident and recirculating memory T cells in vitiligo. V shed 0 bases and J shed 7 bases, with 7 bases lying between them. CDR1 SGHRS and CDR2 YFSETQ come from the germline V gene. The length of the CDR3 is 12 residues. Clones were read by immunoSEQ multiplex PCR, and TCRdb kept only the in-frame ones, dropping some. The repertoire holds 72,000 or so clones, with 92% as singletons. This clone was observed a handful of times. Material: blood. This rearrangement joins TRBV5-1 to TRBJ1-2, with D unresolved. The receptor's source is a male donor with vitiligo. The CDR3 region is CASSLGRAGYTF. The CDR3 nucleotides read TGCGCCAGCAGCTTGGGGAGAGCTGGCTACACCTTC.